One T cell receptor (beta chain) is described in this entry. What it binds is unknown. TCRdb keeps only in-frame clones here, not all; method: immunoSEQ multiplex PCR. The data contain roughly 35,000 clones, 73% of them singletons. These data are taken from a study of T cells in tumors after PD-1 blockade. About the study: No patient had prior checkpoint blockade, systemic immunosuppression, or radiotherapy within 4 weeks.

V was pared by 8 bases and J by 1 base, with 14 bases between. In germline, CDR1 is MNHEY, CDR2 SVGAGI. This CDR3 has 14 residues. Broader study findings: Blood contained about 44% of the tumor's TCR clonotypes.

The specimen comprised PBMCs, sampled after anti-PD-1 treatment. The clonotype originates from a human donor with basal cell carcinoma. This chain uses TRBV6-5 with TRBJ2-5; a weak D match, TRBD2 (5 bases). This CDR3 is CASGHGAVQETQYF. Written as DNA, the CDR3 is TGTGCCAGCGGTCACGGAGCGGTCCAAGAGACCCAGTACTTC.